The rows below give T cell receptor beta chains drawn from one sample of a study of blood T cell repertoires in COVID-19. Clones were sequenced by immunoSEQ multiplex PCR, and TCRdb holds only the in-frame ones, with some missing. The sample gives some 360,000 clones, about 88% of which show up once; just over 1% is in the top ten. The sample consisted of PBMCs or T cells enriched from blood (not recorded which). Receptors were obtained from a young woman who had been exposed to COVID-19. The CDR3 runs from the conserved cysteine through the conserved F or W. A D gene is named only where the DNA matches it firmly. Not all rows give a size; the values are once, few, many and, for expanded clones, a class.

d_gene	v_gene	abundance	j_gene	CDR3aa	CDR3nt
TRBD2	TRBV18	.	TRBJ2-2	CASSPPGLAGTGTGELFF	TGTGCCAGCTCACCACCGGGACTAGCGGGAACGGGCACCGGGGAGCTGTTTTTT
.	TRBV6-2/TRBV6-3	.	TRBJ2-7	CASSYSYQAVSSYEQYF	TGTGCCAGCAGTTACTCTTACCAAGCGGTGAGCTCCTACGAGCAGTACTTC
TRBD2	TRBV4-1	once	TRBJ2-3	CASSQVRRREGYTDTQYF	TGCGCCAGCAGCCAAGTTCGGAGGCGGGAGGGCTACACAGATACGCAGTATTTT
.	TRBV7-3	.	TRBJ1-1	CASSPRGGPAFF	TGTGCCAGCAGCCCACGGGGGGGCCCAGCTTTCTTT
.	TRBV28	.	TRBJ1-2	CASSLGEGVGYTF	TGTGCCAGCAGTTTGGGGGAGGGAGTGGGCTACACCTTC
TRBD1	TRBV28	.	TRBJ1-5	CASSVGQGRQPQHF	TGTGCCAGCAGTGTAGGACAGGGGAGGCAGCCCCAGCATTTT
.	TRBV5-1	.	TRBJ2-6	CASTLLTVSGANVLTF	TGCGCCAGCACCCTCCTCACGGTCTCTGGGGCCAACGTCCTGACTTTC
TRBD2	TRBV7-9	.	TRBJ2-7	CASLSGEDYEQYF	TGTGCCAGCTTAAGCGGGGAGGACTACGAGCAGTACTTC
.	TRBV18	.	TRBJ2-1	CASSPPRGNIYNEQFF	TGTGCCAGCTCACCACCGAGAGGCAACATCTACAATGAGCAGTTCTTC
TRBD1	TRBV18	.	TRBJ1-1	CASSPGQEWNTEAFF	TGTGCCAGCTCACCGGGACAGGAGTGGAACACTGAAGCTTTCTTT
.	TRBV2	.	TRBJ1-1	CASTAGDQYTEAFF	TGTGCCAGCACCGCCGGGGATCAGTACACTGAAGCTTTCTTT
TRBD1	TRBV7-8	.	TRBJ1-5	CASRLRAGGQPQHF	TGTGCCAGCAGATTACGGGCAGGGGGTCAGCCCCAGCATTTT
.	TRBV11-2	.	TRBJ2-7	CASRPIQGAYEQYF	TGTGCCAGCAGACCCATACAGGGAGCCTACGAGCAGTACTTC
.	TRBV19	.	TRBJ2-3	CASSIRFSSTDTQYF	TGTGCCAGTAGTATCAGATTTTCTAGCACAGATACGCAGTATTTT
.	TRBV24-1	.	TRBJ2-5	CATKGEGETQYF	TGTGCCACCAAGGGGGAGGGAGAGACCCAGTACTTC
.	TRBV5-1	.	TRBJ1-1	CASSFAGAETEAFF	TGCGCCAGCAGCTTCGCGGGGGCCGAAACTGAAGCTTTCTTT
TRBD1	TRBV19	few	TRBJ1-5	CASSIPWDRGLGNQPQHF	TGTGCCAGTAGTATCCCCTGGGACAGGGGGCTTGGAAATCAGCCCCAGCATTTT
.	TRBV6-5	.	TRBJ2-2	CASSYSRPNTGELFF	TGTGCCAGCAGTTACTCGAGGCCAAACACCGGGGAGCTGTTTTTT
TRBD1	TRBV5-1	.	TRBJ2-1	CASSRSPGQPYEQFF	TGCGCCAGCAGCCGCAGCCCGGGACAGCCCTATGAGCAGTTCTTC
.	TRBV7-9	.	TRBJ1-1	CASSPQGLVDLGDTEAFF	TGTGCCAGCAGTCCCCAGGGGCTGGTAGACTTGGGGGACACTGAAGCTTTCTTT
.	TRBV21-1	once	TRBJ1-3	CASSKGFRVTLSSGNTIYF	TGTGCCAGCAGCAAAGGCTTCAGGGTTACATTGAGCTCTGGAAACACCATATATTTT
TRBD1	TRBV7-4	.	TRBJ2-7	CASNTGDRETYEQYF	TGTGCCAGCAATACGGGGGACAGGGAGACCTACGAGCAGTACTTC
TRBD1	TRBV28	.	TRBJ2-4	CASSPRQGQKNIQYF	TGTGCCAGCAGCCCTAGACAGGGACAGAAAAACATTCAGTACTTC
TRBD1	TRBV27	.	TRBJ2-7	CASRSGQGPYEQYF	TGTGCCAGCAGGAGCGGACAGGGGCCTTACGAGCAGTACTTC
TRBD1	TRBV19	.	TRBJ1-2	CASSTTGVYGYTF	TGTGCCAGTAGTACTACAGGGGTCTATGGCTACACCTTC
TRBD1	TRBV3-1/TRBV3-2	.	TRBJ1-1	CASSQTGGGTEAFF	TGTGCCAGCAGCCAAACAGGGGGCGGCACTGAAGCTTTCTTT
.	TRBV3-1/TRBV3-2	.	TRBJ1-4	CASSRSVVNEKLFF	TGTGCCAGCAGCCGATCGGTGGTTAATGAAAAACTGTTTTTT
.	TRBV6-5	.	TRBJ1-4	CASRPRTATNEKLFF	TGTGCCAGCAGACCCCGGACAGCAACTAATGAAAAACTGTTTTTT
.	TRBV5-1	.	TRBJ1-3	CASSIGQGSGNTIYF	TGCGCCAGCAGCATTGGGCAGGGCTCTGGAAACACCATATATTTT
.	TRBV5-5	.	TRBJ1-5	CASSTGNQPQHF	TGTGCCAGCAGCACAGGGAACCAGCCCCAGCATTTT
TRBD1	TRBV19	.	TRBJ1-2	CASSPPGQSYGYTF	TGTGCCAGTAGTCCGCCGGGACAGAGTTATGGCTACACCTTC
.	TRBV28	.	TRBJ2-7	CASSSAGTGTYEQYF	TGTGCCAGCAGTTCTGCCGGGACTGGAACCTACGAGCAGTACTTC
TRBD1	TRBV6-1	.	TRBJ1-1	CASSEKGANTEAFF	TGTGCCAGCAGTGAAAAGGGGGCTAACACTGAAGCTTTCTTT
.	TRBV27	once	TRBJ2-3	CASSLAGRLRTDTQYF	TGTGCCAGCAGTTTAGCGGGGCGTTTACGCACAGATACGCAGTATTTT
.	TRBV15	.	TRBJ2-4	CATSIGGLNIQYF	TGTGCCACCAGCATTGGGGGACTTAACATTCAGTACTTC
.	TRBV29-1	.	TRBJ1-1	CSVRGTGEAFF	TGCAGCGTCCGGGGAACCGGTGAAGCTTTCTTT
TRBD1	TRBV6-8	.	TRBJ1-4	CASRSTGETYATNEKLFF	TGTGCCAGCAGGTCGACAGGGGAGACCTATGCAACTAATGAAAAACTGTTTTTT
TRBD1	TRBV28	.	TRBJ2-1	CASTGAYNEQFF	TGTGCCAGTACAGGGGCCTACAATGAGCAGTTCTTC
TRBD2	TRBV27	.	TRBJ2-5	CASSPRTSGTETQYF	TGTGCCAGCAGTCCCCGGACTAGCGGGACAGAGACCCAGTACTTC
.	TRBV28	.	TRBJ1-3	CAWGAGGTGNTIYF	TGTGCCTGGGGGGCGGGAGGGACTGGAAACACCATATATTTT
TRBD2	TRBV14	.	TRBJ2-1	CASSQGASGREGEFF	TGTGCCAGCAGCCAAGGGGCGTCAGGGCGGGAGGGAGAGTTCTTC
TRBD1	TRBV18	.	TRBJ1-5	CASKGGGDQPQHF	TGTGCCAGTAAAGGAGGGGGCGACCAGCCCCAGCATTTT
.	TRBV9	.	TRBJ2-1	CASSVAGRGVNEQFF	TGTGCCAGCAGCGTAGCCGGGAGAGGCGTCAATGAGCAGTTCTTC
TRBD2	TRBV19	.	TRBJ2-3	CATFSGRSTDTQYF	TGTGCCACTTTTAGCGGGAGAAGCACAGATACGCAGTATTTT
TRBD2	TRBV28	once	TRBJ2-3	CASSSGLKAAGGTDTQYF	TGTGCCAGCAGTTCCGGGTTAAAGGCTGCGGGGGGAACAGATACGCAGTATTTT
TRBD2	TRBV5-6	.	TRBJ2-5	CASSWDVGSGTSQETQYF	TGTGCCAGCAGTTGGGATGTTGGGTCAGGGACTAGCCAAGAGACCCAGTACTTC
TRBD1	TRBV28	.	TRBJ2-2	CASSLATGVAGELFF	TGTGCCAGCAGTTTAGCTACAGGGGTGGCCGGGGAGCTGTTTTTT
TRBD1	TRBV28	.	TRBJ1-4	CASSMAGTGPEKLFF	TGTGCCAGCAGTATGGCCGGGACAGGGCCCGAAAAACTGTTTTTT
TRBD2	TRBV25-1	.	TRBJ2-7	CATFGRSRSEQYF	TGTGCCACCTTCGGGAGGTCGAGATCCGAGCAGTACTTC
TRBD2	TRBV9	.	TRBJ2-1	CASSVEVFEAGGQGEQFF	TGTGCCAGCAGCGTAGAGGTCTTCGAGGCGGGAGGGCAAGGTGAGCAGTTCTTC
.	TRBV19	.	TRBJ2-5	CASSINLYRPETQYF	TGTGCCAGTAGTATAAATCTTTACAGACCAGAGACCCAGTACTTC
TRBD1	TRBV27	.	TRBJ1-1	CASSPLTGTGVTGTEAFF	TGTGCCAGCAGTCCCTTGACCGGGACAGGGGTAACGGGCACTGAAGCTTTCTTT
TRBD1	TRBV6-5	.	TRBJ1-1	CASSYFDRETEAFF	TGTGCCAGCAGTTACTTTGACAGGGAGACTGAAGCTTTCTTT
.	TRBV6-1	.	TRBJ1-2	CASSEGEGRSSYGYTF	TGTGCCAGCAGTGAAGGGGAGGGGAGGAGCTCCTATGGCTACACCTTC
.	TRBV7-9	.	TRBJ1-1	CASSPQIRVEAFF	TGTGCCAGCAGCCCCCAGATCCGGGTAGAAGCTTTCTTT
TRBD2	TRBV27	.	TRBJ2-3	CASRRLAVTDTQYF	TGTGCCAGCAGGAGACTAGCGGTTACAGATACGCAGTATTTT
.	TRBV15	.	TRBJ2-3	CATSEDSFYTDTQYF	TGTGCCACCAGCGAGGATAGTTTTTACACAGATACGCAGTATTTT